This TCR beta chain emerged from a study of CD8 T cells in ankylosing spondylitis. Researchers built TCR beta libraries using quantitative 5'-RACE with molecular barcodes. TCRdb reanalysed the 5' RACE reads using MiXCR and keeps one entry per CDR3 protein. The repertoire consists of 350,000 to 550,000 distinct CDR3 sequences, with 26% occurring once and the leading ten covering about 0.89%. The V gene's germline CDR1 is SGHNT and CDR2 YYREEE (reference sequence). The CDR3 loop spans 14 amino acids. V shed 5 bases and J 9 bases; nucleotides not matched to a gene: 13. Study-level points and caveats: Significantly higher representation of disease-linked clones was reported for matched ankylosing spondylitis synovial fluid. Within peripheral blood, clones linked to disease were CD8+ and relatively rare. It appeared that ankylosing spondylitis blood was characterized by a TCR beta motif of several highly homologous variants.

This clonotype showed up just once. The antigen is not known. The source of this sequence is a male donor with ankylosing spondylitis. The chain is built from TRBV5-4 and TRBJ2-7; 8 bases map to TRBD2. Sample: blood, either unsorted or a sorted T cell fraction (not recorded which). The CDR3 DNA reads as TGTGCCAGCAGTCCCGGACGGGAGGGCCAAGTGCAGTACTTC. Residues: CASSPGREGQVQYF.